This T cell receptor beta chain originates from a study of identical twins. This clonotype was recorded many times. TCRdb reanalysed the 5' RACE reads using MiXCR and keeps one entry per CDR3 protein. The data show some 1,700,000 distinct CDR3 sequences, under 35% seen once. Trimming cost V 6 bases and J 5 bases; bases outside gene matches: 3. The CDR3 spans 13 residues. Per the germline V gene, CDR1 is SNHLY and CDR2 is FYNNEI. The sequencing sample was made of cord blood. The chain has TRBV2 and TRBJ1-4, with 7 bases identical to TRBD1. The clonotype originates from a newborn girl in good health. The CDR3 loop reads CASRSTGNEKLFF. The DNA for the CDR3 is TGTGCCAGCAGATCGACAGGGAATGAAAAACTGTTTTTT.